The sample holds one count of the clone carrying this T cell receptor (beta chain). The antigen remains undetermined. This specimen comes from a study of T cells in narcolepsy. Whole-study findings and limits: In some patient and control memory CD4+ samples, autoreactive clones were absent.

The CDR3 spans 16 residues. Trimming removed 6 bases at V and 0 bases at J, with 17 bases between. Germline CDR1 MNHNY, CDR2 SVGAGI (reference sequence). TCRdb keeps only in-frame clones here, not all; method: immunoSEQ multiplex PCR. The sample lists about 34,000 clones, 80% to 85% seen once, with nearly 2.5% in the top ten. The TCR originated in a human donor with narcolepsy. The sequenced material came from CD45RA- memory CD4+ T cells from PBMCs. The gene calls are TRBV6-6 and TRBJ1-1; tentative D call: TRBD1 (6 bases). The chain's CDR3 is CASRPQGRGMNTEAFF. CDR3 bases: TGTGCCAGCAGGCCGCAGGGGAGAGGTATGAACACTGAAGCTTTCTTT.